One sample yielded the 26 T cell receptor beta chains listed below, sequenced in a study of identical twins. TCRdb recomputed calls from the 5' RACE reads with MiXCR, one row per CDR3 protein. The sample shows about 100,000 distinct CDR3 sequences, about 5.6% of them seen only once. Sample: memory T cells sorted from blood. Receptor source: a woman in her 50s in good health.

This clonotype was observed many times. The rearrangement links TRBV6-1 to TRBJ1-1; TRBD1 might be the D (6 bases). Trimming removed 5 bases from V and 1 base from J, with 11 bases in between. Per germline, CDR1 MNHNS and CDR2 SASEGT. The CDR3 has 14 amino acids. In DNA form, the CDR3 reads TGTGCCAGCAGTTTACCGGGACAGAACACTGAAGCTTTCTTT. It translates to CASSLPGQNTEAFF.

The CDR3 is CASSPTLSGPANYGYTF. The CDR3 region has the DNA TGTGCCAGCAGCCCCACACTGAGTGGACCAGCTAACTATGGCTACACCTTC. The V gene is TRBV7-9, the J gene TRBJ1-2; no clear D gene. V lost 5 bases and J 0 bases, leaving 19 bases between the germline ends. Germline V gene data show CDR1 as SEHNR and CDR2 as FQNEAQ (reference sequence). This CDR3 is built from 17 residues.

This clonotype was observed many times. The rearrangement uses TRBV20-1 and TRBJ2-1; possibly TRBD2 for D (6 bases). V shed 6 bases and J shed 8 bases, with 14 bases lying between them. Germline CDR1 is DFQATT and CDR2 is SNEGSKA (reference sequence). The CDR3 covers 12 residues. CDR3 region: CSAWDRRDEQFF. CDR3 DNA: TGCAGTGCATGGGACCGGAGGGATGAGCAGTTCTTC.

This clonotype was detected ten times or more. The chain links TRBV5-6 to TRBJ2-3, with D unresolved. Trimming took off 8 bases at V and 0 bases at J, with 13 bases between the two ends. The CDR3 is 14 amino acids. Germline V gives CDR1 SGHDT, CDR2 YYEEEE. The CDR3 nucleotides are TGTGCCAGTAACAGATACTCTAGCACAGATACGCAGTATTTT. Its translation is CASNRYSSTDTQYF.

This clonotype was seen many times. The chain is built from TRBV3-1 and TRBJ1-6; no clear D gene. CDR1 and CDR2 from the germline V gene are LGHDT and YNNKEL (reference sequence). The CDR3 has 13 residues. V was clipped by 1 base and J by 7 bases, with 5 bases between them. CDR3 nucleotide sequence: TGTGCCAGCAGCCAAGTCAACAATTCACCCCTCCACTTT. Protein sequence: CASSQVNNSPLHF. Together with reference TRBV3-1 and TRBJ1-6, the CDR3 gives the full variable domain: DTAVSQTPKYLVTQMGNDKSIKCEQNLGHDTMYWYKQDSKKFLKIMFSYNNKELIINETVPNRFSPKSPDKAHLNLHINSLELGDSAVYFCASSQVNNSPLHFGNGTRLTVT.

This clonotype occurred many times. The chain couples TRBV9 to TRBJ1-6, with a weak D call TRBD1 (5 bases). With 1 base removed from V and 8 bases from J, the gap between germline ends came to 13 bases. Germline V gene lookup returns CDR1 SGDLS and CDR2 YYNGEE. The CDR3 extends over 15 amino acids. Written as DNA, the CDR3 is TGTGCCAGCAGCGTACGAGTGCAGGGTGATTCACCCCTCCACTTT. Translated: CASSVRVQGDSPLHF.

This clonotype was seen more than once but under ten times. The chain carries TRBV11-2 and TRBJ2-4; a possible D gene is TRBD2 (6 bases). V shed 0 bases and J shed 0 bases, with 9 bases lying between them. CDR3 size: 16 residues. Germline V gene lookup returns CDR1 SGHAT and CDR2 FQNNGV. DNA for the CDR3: TGTGCCAGCAGCTTAGATCCAGCGGGAGCCAAAAACATTCAGTACTTC. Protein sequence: CASSLDPAGAKNIQYF. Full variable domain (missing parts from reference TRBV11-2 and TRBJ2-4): EAGVAQSPRYKIIEKRQSVAFWCNPISGHATLYWYQQILGQGPKLLIQFQNNGVVDDSQLPKDRFSAERLKGVDSTLKIQPAKLEDSAVYLCASSLDPAGAKNIQYFGAGTRLSVL.

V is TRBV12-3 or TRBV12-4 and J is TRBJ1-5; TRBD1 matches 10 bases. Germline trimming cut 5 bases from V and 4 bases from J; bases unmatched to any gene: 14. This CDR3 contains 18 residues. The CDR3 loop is CASSRGTGDFVRNQPQHF. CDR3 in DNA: TGTGCCAGCAGTAGGGGGACAGGGGATTTTGTCCGGAATCAGCCCCAGCATTTT.

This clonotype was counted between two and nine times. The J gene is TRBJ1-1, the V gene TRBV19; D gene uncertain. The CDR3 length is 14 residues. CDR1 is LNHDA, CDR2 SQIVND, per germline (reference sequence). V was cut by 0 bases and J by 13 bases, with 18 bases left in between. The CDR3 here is CASSIDLEDLGGFF. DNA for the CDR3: TGTGCCAGTAGTATAGATCTCGAGGATCTGGGAGGTTTCTTT.

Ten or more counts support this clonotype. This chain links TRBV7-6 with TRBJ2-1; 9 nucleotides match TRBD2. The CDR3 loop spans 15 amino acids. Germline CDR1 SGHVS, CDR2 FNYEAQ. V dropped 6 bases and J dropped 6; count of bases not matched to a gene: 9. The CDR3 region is CASSHRLAERNEQFF. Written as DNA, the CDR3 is TGTGCCAGCAGTCATCGACTAGCGGAGCGCAATGAGCAGTTCTTC.

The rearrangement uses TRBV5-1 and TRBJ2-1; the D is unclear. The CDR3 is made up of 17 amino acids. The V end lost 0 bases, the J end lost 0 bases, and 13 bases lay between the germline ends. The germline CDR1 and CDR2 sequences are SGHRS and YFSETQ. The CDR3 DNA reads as TGCGCCAGCAGCTTGGCCTTACGCGCAAGCTCCTACAATGAGCAGTTCTTC. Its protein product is CASSLALRASSYNEQFF.

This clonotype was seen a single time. CDR3 amino acids: CASSYSGSLNEQYF. CDR3 bases: TGCGCCAGCAGCTACAGCGGGAGTTTGAACGAGCAGTACTTC. The J gene is TRBJ2-7, the V gene TRBV5-1, with 8 bases that match TRBD2. The CDR3 loop spans 14 amino acids. Germline assignment: CDR1 SGHRS and CDR2 YFSETQ. The ends lost 3 bases at V and 5 bases at J; junction bases unmatched: 7.

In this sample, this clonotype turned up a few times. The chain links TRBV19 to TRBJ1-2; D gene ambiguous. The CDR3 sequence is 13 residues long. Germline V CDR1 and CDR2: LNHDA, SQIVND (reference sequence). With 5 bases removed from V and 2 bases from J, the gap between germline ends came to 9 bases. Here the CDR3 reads CASSSLRNYGYTF. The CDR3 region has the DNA TGTGCCAGTAGTTCGCTCAGAAACTATGGCTACACCTTC.

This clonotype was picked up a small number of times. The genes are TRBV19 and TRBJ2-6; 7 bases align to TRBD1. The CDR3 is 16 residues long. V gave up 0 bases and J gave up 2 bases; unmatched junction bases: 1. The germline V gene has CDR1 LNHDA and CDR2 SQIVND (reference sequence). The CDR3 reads CASSIETGAGANVLTF. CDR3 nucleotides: TGTGCCAGTAGTATAGAAACAGGGGCTGGGGCCAACGTCCTGACTTTC.

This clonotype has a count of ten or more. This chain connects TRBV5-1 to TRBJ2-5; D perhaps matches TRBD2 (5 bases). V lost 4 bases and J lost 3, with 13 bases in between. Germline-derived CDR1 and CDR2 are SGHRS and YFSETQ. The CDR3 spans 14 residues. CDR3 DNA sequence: TGCGCCAGCAGCCTCGGACTGACAAAAGAGACCCAGTACTTC. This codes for CASSLGLTKETQYF.

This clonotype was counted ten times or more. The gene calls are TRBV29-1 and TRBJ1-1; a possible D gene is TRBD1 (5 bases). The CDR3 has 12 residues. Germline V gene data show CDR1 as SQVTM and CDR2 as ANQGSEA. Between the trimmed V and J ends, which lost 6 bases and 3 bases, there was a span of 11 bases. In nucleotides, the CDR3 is TGCAGCGTGGGACGGACGGACACTGAAGCTTTCTTT. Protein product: CSVGRTDTEAFF.

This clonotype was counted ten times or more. This CDR3 is CSARDEDRSETQYF. The CDR3 DNA reads as TGCAGTGCTAGAGATGAGGACAGGTCGGAGACCCAGTACTTC. This chain links TRBV20-1 with TRBJ2-5; 7 positions agree with TRBD1. The ends lost 0 bases at V and 5 bases at J; junction bases unmatched: 6. The CDR3 runs 14 residues. CDR1 and CDR2 from the germline V gene are DFQATT and SNEGSKA (reference sequence).

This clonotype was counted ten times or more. CDR3 region: CASSLARAYNEQFF. CDR3 DNA: TGTGCCAGCAGCTTAGCGCGCGCCTACAATGAGCAGTTCTTC. The gene calls are TRBV7-2 and TRBJ2-1; D is uncertain. The V gene lost 0 bases and the J gene lost 2 bases, with 5 bases spanning the gap. Germline CDR1 reads SGHTA; CDR2 reads FQGNSA. This CDR3 region has 14 residues.

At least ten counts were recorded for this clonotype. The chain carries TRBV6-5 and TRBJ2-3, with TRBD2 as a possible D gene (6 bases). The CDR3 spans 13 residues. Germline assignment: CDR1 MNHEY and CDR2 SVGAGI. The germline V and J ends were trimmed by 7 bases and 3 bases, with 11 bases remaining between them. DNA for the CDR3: TGTGCCAGCAAGGGAGGTCGTACAGATACGCAGTATTTT. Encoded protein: CASKGGRTDTQYF.

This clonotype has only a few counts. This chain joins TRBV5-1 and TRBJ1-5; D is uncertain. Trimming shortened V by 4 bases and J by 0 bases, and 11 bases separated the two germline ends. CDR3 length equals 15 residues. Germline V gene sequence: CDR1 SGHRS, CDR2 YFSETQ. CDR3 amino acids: CASSLEGYSNQPQHF. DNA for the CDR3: TGCGCCAGCAGCCTGGAGGGTTATAGCAATCAGCCCCAGCATTTT.

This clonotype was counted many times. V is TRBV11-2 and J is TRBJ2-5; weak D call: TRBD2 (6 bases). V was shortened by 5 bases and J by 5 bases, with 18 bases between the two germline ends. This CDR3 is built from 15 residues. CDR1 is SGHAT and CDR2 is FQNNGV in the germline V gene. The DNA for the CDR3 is TGTGCCAGCAGCCTTAGGAGGGGCATTCAGGAGACCCAGTACTTC. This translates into CASSLRRGIQETQYF.

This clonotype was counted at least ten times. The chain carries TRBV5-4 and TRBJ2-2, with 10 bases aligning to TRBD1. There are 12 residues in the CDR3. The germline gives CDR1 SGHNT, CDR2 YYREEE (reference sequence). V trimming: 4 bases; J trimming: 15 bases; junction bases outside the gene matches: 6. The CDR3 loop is CASSQDRGPMFF. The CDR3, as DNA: TGTGCCAGCAGCCAAGACAGGGGGCCAATGTTTTTT. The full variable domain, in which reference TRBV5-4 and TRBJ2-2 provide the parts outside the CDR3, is ETGVTQSPTHLIKTRGQQVTLRCSSQSGHNTVSWYQQALGQGPQFIFQYYREEENGRGNFPPRFSGLQFPNYSSELNVNALELDDSALYLCASSQDRGPMFFGEGSRLTVL.

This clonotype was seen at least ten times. The CDR3 loop is CASSDPTNTEAFF. The CDR3 region has the DNA TGCGCCAGCAGCGATCCAACGAACACTGAAGCTTTCTTT. The chain combines TRBV5-1 with TRBJ1-1; unclear D gene. Trimming cost V 4 bases and J 1 base, with 8 bases left between them. CDR3 size: 13 residues. CDR1 is SGHRS, CDR2 YFSETQ, per germline.

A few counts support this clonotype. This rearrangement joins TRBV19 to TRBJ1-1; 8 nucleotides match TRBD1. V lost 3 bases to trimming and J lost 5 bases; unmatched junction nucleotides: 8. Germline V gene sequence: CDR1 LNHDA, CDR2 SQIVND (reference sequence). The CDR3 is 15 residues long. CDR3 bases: TGTGCCAGTAGTATTTTCGGACAGGGAAGGACTGAAGCTTTCTTT. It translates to CASSIFGQGRTEAFF.

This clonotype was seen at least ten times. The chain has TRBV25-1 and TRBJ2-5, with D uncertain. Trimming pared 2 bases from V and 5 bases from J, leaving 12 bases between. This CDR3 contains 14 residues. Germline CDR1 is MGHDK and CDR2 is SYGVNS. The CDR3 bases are TGTGCCAGCAGTGAACGACTCCTCGGGGAGACCCAGTACTTC. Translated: CASSERLLGETQYF.

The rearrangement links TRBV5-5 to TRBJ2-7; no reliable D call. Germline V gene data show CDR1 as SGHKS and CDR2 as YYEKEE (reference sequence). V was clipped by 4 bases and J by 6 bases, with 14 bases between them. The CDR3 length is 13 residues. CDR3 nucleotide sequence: TGTGCCAGCAGCCCGGCGGCGATGGGCGAGCAGTACTTC. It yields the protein CASSPAAMGEQYF.